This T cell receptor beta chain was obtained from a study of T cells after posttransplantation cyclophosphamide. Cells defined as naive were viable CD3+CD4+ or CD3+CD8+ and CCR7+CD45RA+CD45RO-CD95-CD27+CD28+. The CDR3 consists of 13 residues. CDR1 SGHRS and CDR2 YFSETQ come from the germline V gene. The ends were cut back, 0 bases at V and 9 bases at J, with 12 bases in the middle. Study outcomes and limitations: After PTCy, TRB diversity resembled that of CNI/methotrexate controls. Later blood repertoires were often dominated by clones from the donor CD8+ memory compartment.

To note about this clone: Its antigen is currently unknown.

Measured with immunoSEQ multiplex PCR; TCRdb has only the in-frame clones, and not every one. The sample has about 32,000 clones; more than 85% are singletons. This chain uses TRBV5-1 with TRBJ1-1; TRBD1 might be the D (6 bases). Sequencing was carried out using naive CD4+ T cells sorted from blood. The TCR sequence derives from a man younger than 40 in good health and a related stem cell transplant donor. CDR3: CASSLAVQGQAFF. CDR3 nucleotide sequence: TGCGCCAGCAGCTTGGCGGTACAGGGACAAGCTTTCTTT.